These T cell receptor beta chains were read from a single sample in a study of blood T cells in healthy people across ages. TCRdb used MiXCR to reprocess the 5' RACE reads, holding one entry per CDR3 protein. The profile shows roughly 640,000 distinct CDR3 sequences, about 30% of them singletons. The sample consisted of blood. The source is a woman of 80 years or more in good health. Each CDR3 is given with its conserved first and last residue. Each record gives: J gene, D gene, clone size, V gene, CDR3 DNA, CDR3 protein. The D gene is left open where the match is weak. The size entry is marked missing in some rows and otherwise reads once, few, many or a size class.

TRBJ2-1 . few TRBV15 TGTGCCACCAGCAGAGTACACGGCGGCTACAATGAGCAGTTCTTC CATSRVHGGYNEQFF
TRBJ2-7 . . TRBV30 TGTGCCTGGACCGGGACACACTCCTACGAGCAGTACTTC CAWTGTHSYEQYF
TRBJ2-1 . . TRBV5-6 TGTGCCAGCAGCTTGAGAAGTCGTCTCCTCAATGAGCAGTTCTTC CASSLRSRLLNEQFF
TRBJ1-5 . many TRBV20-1 TGCAGTGCTATCTACCGGGACCCTGAGGCGCCCCAGCATTTT CSAIYRDPEAPQHF
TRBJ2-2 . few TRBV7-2 TGTGCCAGCAGCTTAAGTCCGAGTACCGGGGAGCTGTTTTTT CASSLSPSTGELFF
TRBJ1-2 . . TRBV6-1 TGTGCCAGCAGTGTGGGGCCCGGGGCACGGAACTATGGCTACACCTTC CASSVGPGARNYGYTF
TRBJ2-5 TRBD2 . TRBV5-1 TGCGCCAGCAGCCCGGTCGGGCTAGCGGGGGGCCCTCGAGAGACCCAGTACTTC CASSPVGLAGGPRETQYF
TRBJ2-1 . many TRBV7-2 TGTGCCAGCAGCTTAAGTCCCTTCAATGAGCAGTTCTTC CASSLSPFNEQFF
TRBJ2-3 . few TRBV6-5 TGTGCCAGCAGTTACACGAGCATTGGCGGTGGCACAGATACGCAGTATTTT CASSYTSIGGGTDTQYF
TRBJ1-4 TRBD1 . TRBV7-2 TGTGCCAGCAGCCTGGACAGGAGCAATAAAAAACTGTTTTTT CASSLDRSNKKLFF
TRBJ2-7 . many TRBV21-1 TGTGCCAGCAGCAAAACCCCAATCGACGCTCCCCAAGGTAACGAGCAGTACTTC CASSKTPIDAPQGNEQYF
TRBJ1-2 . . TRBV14 TGTGCCAGCAGCCATTTCCAAGGGGCTAAGGTGGTGGAGAACTATGGCTACACCTTC CASSHFQGAKVVENYGYTF
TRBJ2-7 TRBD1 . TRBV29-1 TGCAGCGTTGAAGCCACCGGCATACAAGACAGGGCCCAAAACTCCTACGAGCAGTACTTC CSVEATGIQDRAQNSYEQYF
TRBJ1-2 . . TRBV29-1 TGCAGCGCCGAGAGGGGAGATGGCTACACCTTT CSAERGDGYTF
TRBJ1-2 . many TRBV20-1 TGCAGTGCTAGAGTCACTCGAGCGGGCTATGGCTACACCTTC CSARVTRAGYGYTF
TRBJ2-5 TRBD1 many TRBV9 TGTGCCAGCAGCGTAGCCACAGGGGAAGGTTGGGAGACCCAGTACTTC CASSVATGEGWETQYF
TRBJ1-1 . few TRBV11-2 TGTGCCAGCAGCTTAGATCACAGGAACACTGAAGCTTTCTTT CASSLDHRNTEAFF
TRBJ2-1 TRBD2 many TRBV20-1 TGCAGTGCCCCAGGGCGGGGGGACTACAATGAGCAGTTCTTC CSAPGRGDYNEQFF
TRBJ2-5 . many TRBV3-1 TGTGCCAGCAGCCCCCGGGTGCTCCAAGAGACCCAGTACTTC CASSPRVLQETQYF
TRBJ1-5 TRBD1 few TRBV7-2 TGTGCCAGCAGCTTAGCTGGGACAGGGGAGCAGCCCCAGCATTTT CASSLAGTGEQPQHF
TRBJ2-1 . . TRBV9 TGTGCCAGCAGCGTAGAGGGGCGCGGGGAGCAGTTCTTC CASSVEGRGEQFF
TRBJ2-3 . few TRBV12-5 TGTGCTAGTGGTTTGTCGGGGAGAGGAACGCAGTATTTT CASGLSGRGTQYF
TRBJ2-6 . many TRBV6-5 TGTGCCTCAAGGCCTGGGGGGGCCAACGTCCTGACTTTC CASRPGGANVLTF
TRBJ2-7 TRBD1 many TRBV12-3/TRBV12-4 TGTGCCAGCAGTCCGAGACAGGGGGTGTACGAGCAGTACTTC CASSPRQGVYEQYF
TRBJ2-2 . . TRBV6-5 TGTGCCAGCGGGGGGGCGCCGAACACCGGGGAGCTGTTTTTT CASGGAPNTGELFF
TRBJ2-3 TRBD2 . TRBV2 TGTGCCAGCAGTACTAGCGGGGGATTCACAGATACGCAGTATTTT CASSTSGGFTDTQYF
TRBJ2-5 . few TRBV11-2 TGTGCCAGCAGCTTAGGGAGAAGCTACGAGCGGTACTTC CASSLGRSYERYF
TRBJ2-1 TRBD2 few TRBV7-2 TGTGCCAGCAGCTTAGCCCTAGCGGGGGGGTACAATGAGCAGTTCTTC CASSLALAGGYNEQFF
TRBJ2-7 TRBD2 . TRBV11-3 TGTGCCAGCAGCTCCCTTATAGCGGGCTCCTACAATGAGCAGTACTTC CASSSLIAGSYNEQYF
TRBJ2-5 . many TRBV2 TGTGCCAGGAACAGACTACCGCACCAAGAGACCCAGTACTTC CARNRLPHQETQYF
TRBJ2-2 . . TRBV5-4 TGTGCCAGCAGCACGGTTTCTGAGGCATCCGGGGAGCTGTTTTTT CASSTVSEASGELFF
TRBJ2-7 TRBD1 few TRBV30 TGTGCCTGGAGCCCGGGGGCTTCGCAGGGGGCAACCCTTAGCTCCTACGAGCAGTACTTC CAWSPGASQGATLSSYEQYF
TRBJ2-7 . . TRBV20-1 TGCAGTGCTAGAGGAGGCGGCTCCTACGAGCAGTACTTC CSARGGGSYEQYF
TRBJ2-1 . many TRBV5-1 TGCGCCAGCAGCTTGTCCGGGACAACTTACAATGAGCAGTTCTTC CASSLSGTTYNEQFF
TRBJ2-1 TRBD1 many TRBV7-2 TGTGCCAGCAGCTTCCCGGGACAGGCCTCCGATGAGCAGTTCTTC CASSFPGQASDEQFF
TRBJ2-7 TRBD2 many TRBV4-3 TGCGCCAGCAGCCAAGAGATAGCGGGAGGCTACGAGCAGTACTTC CASSQEIAGGYEQYF
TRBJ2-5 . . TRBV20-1 TGCAGTGCTAGAGTGGCGGGAAGAGCCCAAGAGACCCAGTACTTC CSARVAGRAQETQYF
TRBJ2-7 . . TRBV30 TGTGCCTGGAGTCCTGATTCGAACCAGTACTTC CAWSPDSNQYF
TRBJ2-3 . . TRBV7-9 TGTGCCAGCAGTTACAGGGTGAGCACAGATACGCAGTATTTT CASSYRVSTDTQYF
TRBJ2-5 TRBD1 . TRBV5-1 TGCGCCAGCAGCGTGGTCCCGACAGGGGAAGAGACCCAGTACTTC CASSVVPTGEETQYF
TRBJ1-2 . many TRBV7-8 TGTGCCAGCAGCTTAGGGCAGGGTGGCTACACCTTC CASSLGQGGYTF
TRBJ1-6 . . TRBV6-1 TGTGCCAGCAGTGAAGCACAAAATTCACTCCTCCACTTT CASSEAQNSLLHF
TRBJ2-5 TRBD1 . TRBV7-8 TGTGCCAGCAGCTTACCGGCGGGACAGGGAAACCAAGAGACCCAGTACTTC CASSLPAGQGNQETQYF
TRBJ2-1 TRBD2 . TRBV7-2 TGTGCCAGCAGCCATACTAGCGGGGGTTACAATGAGCAGTTCTTC CASSHTSGGYNEQFF
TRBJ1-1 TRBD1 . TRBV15 TGTGCCACCAGCAGGCCAACAGGGGAGACCACTGAAGCTTTCTTT CATSRPTGETTEAFF
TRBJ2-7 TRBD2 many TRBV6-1 TGTGCCAGCAGTGCACGGGGGGGCCGCTACGAGCAGTACTTC CASSARGGRYEQYF
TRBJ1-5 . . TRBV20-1 TGCAGTGCTAGTGGTGTTAGCAATCAGCCCCAGCATTTT CSASGVSNQPQHF
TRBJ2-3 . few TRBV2 TGTGCCAGCAGCGTGGGGCAAACAGATACGCAGTATTTT CASSVGQTDTQYF
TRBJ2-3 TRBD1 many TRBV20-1 TGCAGTGCCGGACAGGGGTCAGGAAGGACAGATACGCAGTATTTT CSAGQGSGRTDTQYF
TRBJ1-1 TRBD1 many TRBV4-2 TGTGCCAGCAGCCAAGACACCGGGGGACAGGCCCTTAAAAGTACTGAAGCTTTCTTT CASSQDTGGQALKSTEAFF